This TCR beta chain was recorded in a study of human T cells and chemical hapten exposure. Study summary: Sensitization was performed using 2% DPC on a 2 cm by 2 cm upper inner arm skin site.

Germline CDR1 is SGHDN and CDR2 is FVKESK. The CDR3 sequence is 13 residues long. TCRdb called the RACE reads again in MiXCR, with one record for every CDR3 protein. The repertoire includes tens of thousands of distinct CDR3 sequences, 10% of them detected once, and roughly 2.4% sits in the top ten. Remarks on this clonotype: Possible read error: a much larger clone is one base away.

The time point here: patch test 2, 6 weeks after DPC sensitization. Documented treatment: therapeutic diphenylcyclopropenone sensitization with weekly scalp DPC. Ahead of applying each patch test, blood was sampled. Donation of samples came from alopecia patients who were 18 to 70 years old and suitable for DPC. RNA extraction used unfractionated whole blood as the source of total RNA. Sample: whole blood, taken in connection with sensitization to the hapten diphenylcyclopropenone (DPC). The sequence derives from a woman under 40 with alopecia areata. Some clones in this sample may be carry-over from other donors' samples. The chain recombines TRBV14 with TRBJ1-1; no firm D call. As DNA, the CDR3 is TGTGCCAGCAGCCGTAATCGACGGGATGAAGCTCTCTTT. Its protein product is CASSRNRRDEALF.